The clone carrying this T cell receptor beta chain was detected only a few times. Its antigen is currently unknown. The data were obtained in a study of cytomegalovirus exposure and HLA in healthy donors. Study at large: Unique TCRs numbering roughly 85 million, obtained from HLA-typed donors, made up an early data release.

The study, taken as a whole, reports: The number of N-insertions in an Asian-associated ancestry cluster was reportedly below the approximately 700-donor mean in a later analysis. The study put about 180 TCR beta chains on its list as cytomegalovirus-associated.

13 Jbeta primers and 60 Vbeta primers were used for the PCR. The table came from immunoSEQ multiplex PCR; TCRdb's copy has only in-frame clones and leaves some out. Here the sample spans 150,000 to 200,000 clones, around 87% being singletons. This CDR3 is built from 16 residues. CDR1 is MNHNS, CDR2 SASEGT, per germline. Trimming at V came to 4 bases and at J to 4 bases, leaving 8 bases not matched to a gene. The TCR originated in a boy younger than 10 in good health and CMV-seronegative. The sample consisted of PBMCs. The rearrangement joins TRBV6-1 to TRBJ1-5; 9 nucleotides agree with TRBD1. The CDR3 region has the DNA TGTGCCAGCAGTGGAAGACGACAGGGGGTAAATCAGCCCCAGCATTTT. Residues: CASSGRRQGVNQPQHF.